A selection of T cell receptor beta chains follows, all from one sample in a study of T cells in Graves' hyperthyroidism and ophthalmopathy. TCRdb independently ran MiXCR on the multiplex PCR reads; one entry per CDR3 protein. The sample lists over 250,000 distinct CDR3 sequences, roughly 15% occurring once. Sequencing was performed on blood. The receptors come from a woman aged 40-49 years with Graves' ophthalmopathy. Each CDR3 is given with its conserved first and last residue. The D gene is left open where the match is weak. Clone sizes are given selectively: once, few, many, or a class where the clone is expanded.

many	TRBV7-2	TRBJ2-7	TRBD1	TGTGCCAGCAGCTTAGCCGGGACAGGAACCTACGAGCAGTACTTC	CASSLAGTGTYEQYF
few	TRBV4-1	TRBJ1-5	TRBD1	TGCGCCAGCAGCCATAGCGGGACAGGGGGACATCAGCCCCAGCATTTT	CASSHSGTGGHQPQHF
NA	TRBV20-1	TRBJ1-4	NA	TGCAGTGCCGAGGGGGGGACTAATGAAAAACTGTTTTTT	CSAEGGTNEKLFF
NA	TRBV24-1	TRBJ1-6	NA	TGTGCCACCTTTGATTCACCCCTCCACTTT	CATFDSPLHF
NA	TRBV4-1	TRBJ1-2	NA	TGCGCCAGCAGCCCCGGGAGGCAGGTTGGGAGCTACACCTTC	CASSPGRQVGSYTF
NA	TRBV5-6	TRBJ1-1	NA	TGTGCCAGCAGCTCTCGCAGGGTTTTCCACACTGAAGCTTTCTTT	CASSSRRVFHTEAFF
many	TRBV20-1	TRBJ2-7	NA	TGCAGTGCTAGAGTCGGAACCTACGAGCAGTACTTC	CSARVGTYEQYF
many	TRBV28	TRBJ2-2	NA	TGTGCCAGCAGTTATCGGGCTACGAACACCGGGGAGCTGTTTTTT	CASSYRATNTGELFF
many	TRBV12-5	TRBJ2-7	NA	TGTGCTAGTGGTTTGGGCTCTACCGAGCAGTACTTC	CASGLGSTEQYF
NA	TRBV19	TRBJ2-2	TRBD1	TGTGCCAGTAGTCCGGGGACAGGGTGGCCCGGGGAGCTGTTTTTT	CASSPGTGWPGELFF
few	TRBV3-1	TRBJ2-1	NA	TGTGCCAGCAGCCAAGTAAGCAGCCCCCCTATCTCCCAGCAGTTCTTC	CASSQVSSPPISQQFF
NA	TRBV20-1	TRBJ2-1	NA	TGCAGTGCTAGAGACCCGGACAGAAAATACAATGAGCAGTTCTTC	CSARDPDRKYNEQFF
many	TRBV19	TRBJ1-2	NA	TGTGCCAGTAGTATACAGGACGACTATGGCTACACCTTC	CASSIQDDYGYTF
many	TRBV6-1	TRBJ2-2	NA	TGTGCCAGCAGTGAGGGGGCGCACACCGGGGAGCTGTTTTTT	CASSEGAHTGELFF
many	TRBV2	TRBJ2-7	NA	TGTGCCAGCAGAGAAGACAGGACAGTATACGAGCAGTACTTC	CASREDRTVYEQYF
NA	TRBV18	TRBJ2-7	NA	TGTGCCAGCTCACCCTCCCAGCACTCCTACGAGCAGTACTTC	CASSPSQHSYEQYF
many	TRBV20-1	TRBJ1-5	NA	TGCAGTGCTAGATCGGGGGGCCCCGGGGTGCCCCAGCATTTT	CSARSGGPGVPQHF
NA	TRBV2	TRBJ2-3	TRBD1	TGTGCCAGCGAAGGGACAGAGAACACAGATACGCAGTATTTT	CASEGTENTDTQYF
few	TRBV3-1	TRBJ2-3	NA	TGTGCCAGCAGCCACCGGGACACTATTGGAGCGCAGTATTTT	CASSHRDTIGAQYF
NA	TRBV20-1	TRBJ2-7	NA	TGCAGTGCTAGAGCAAACGGGAGAAAAAGGTCTTACGAGCAGTACTTC	CSARANGRKRSYEQYF
many	TRBV20-1	TRBJ2-4	TRBD1	TGCAGTGCTTGGGAAGGGGGCGCGGCCAAAAACATTCAGTACTTC	CSAWEGGAAKNIQYF
many	TRBV4-1	TRBJ1-3	NA	TGCGCCAGCACGCCTAACTTCGGTGGAAACACCATATATTTT	CASTPNFGGNTIYF
few	TRBV20-1	TRBJ2-5	NA	TGCAGTGCTAGTTGGACTACACAAGAGACCCAGTACTTC	CSASWTTQETQYF
many	TRBV7-9	TRBJ1-1	NA	TGTGCCAGCAGCCCAGGCAGCGAAGCTTTCTTT	CASSPGSEAFF
NA	TRBV15	TRBJ2-4	TRBD2	TGTGCCACCAGCGGTAGCGGGTTTCTAGCCAAAAACATTCAGTACTTC	CATSGSGFLAKNIQYF
many	TRBV27	TRBJ1-5	TRBD1	TGTGCCAGCAGTTTAACGTTTGGCAGGGGGCGTTTAGATCAGCCCCAGCATTTT	CASSLTFGRGRLDQPQHF
NA	TRBV6-1	TRBJ2-7	TRBD2	TGTGCCAGCAGTGAAGATAGGACTAGCGGGGGTTGGGAGCAGTACTTC	CASSEDRTSGGWEQYF
many	TRBV6-1	TRBJ1-1	NA	TGTGCCACAATATTAACAGCGAACACTGAAGCTTTCTTT	CATILTANTEAFF
NA	TRBV7-8	TRBJ2-3	TRBD1	TGTGCCAGCAGCTTAGCGGGACAGCCAAATACGCAGTATTTT	CASSLAGQPNTQYF
many	TRBV28	TRBJ2-2	NA	TGTGCCAGCAGTCGTCCAGAGTACACCGGGGAGCTGTTTTTT	CASSRPEYTGELFF
few	TRBV6-1	TRBJ2-1	NA	TGTGCCAGCAGGGCCGGGAATGAGCAGTTCTTC	CASRAGNEQFF
NA	TRBV6-9	TRBJ2-1	NA	TGTGCCAGCAGTTACAACGGGGGAGAGTTCTTC	CASSYNGGEFF
few	TRBV18	TRBJ2-5	NA	TGTGCCAGCTCACCATTAGGAAAAGAGACCCAGTACTTC	CASSPLGKETQYF
many	TRBV28	TRBJ1-5	NA	TGTGCCAGCAGTTTAACGTTGGCGGGGGCAGGCCCCCATTTT	CASSLTLAGAGPHF
NA	TRBV3-1	TRBJ1-2	NA	TGTGCCAGCAGCCAAGGGGCAACCCCGCACTATGGCTACACCTTC	CASSQGATPHYGYTF
many	TRBV12-3/TRBV12-4	TRBJ2-1	NA	TGTGCCAGCAGTTTCCGGGGGGCGCCCCACAATGAGCAGTTCTTC	CASSFRGAPHNEQFF
NA	TRBV15	TRBJ2-5	NA	TGTGCCACCAGCACCCGATGGGGGGAAGAGACCCAGTACTTC	CATSTRWGEETQYF